These T cell receptor beta chains were read from a single sample in a study of blood T cells in healthy people across ages. Using its own MiXCR run on the 5' RACE reads, TCRdb lists one record per CDR3 protein. In the table there are more than 800,000 distinct CDR3 sequences, more than 25% of which are singletons. Sequenced input: blood. The receptors here all came from a woman of 80 years or more in good health. The CDR3 runs from the conserved cysteine through the conserved F or W. Fields, in order: V gene, CDR3 length, J gene, clone size, D gene, CDR3 DNA, CDR3 protein. The D gene is left open where the match is weak. Clone size appears in some rows only: once, few, many, or a class for an expanded clone.

TRBV6-5	13	TRBJ1-2	many	NA	TGTGCCAGCAGGGGGGGACGATTATATGGCTACACCTTC	CASRGGRLYGYTF
TRBV7-2	17	TRBJ2-1	many	TRBD2	TGTGCCAGCAGCCCCGTGGGACTAGCGATAGGAAGGAATGAGCAGTTCTTC	CASSPVGLAIGRNEQFF
TRBV6-2/TRBV6-3	14	TRBJ1-1	few	NA	TGTGCCAGCATCTCTATATGGGGGAACACTGAAGCTTTCTTT	CASISIWGNTEAFF
TRBV20-1	13	TRBJ2-5	many	TRBD1	TGCAGTGCTAGGAAGACAGGGCGAGAGACCCAGTACTTC	CSARKTGRETQYF
TRBV25-1	12	TRBJ1-1	NA	NA	TGTGCCGGCAGTGACAGCGCCACTGAAGCTTTCTTT	CAGSDSATEAFF
TRBV20-1	11	TRBJ2-5	NA	NA	TGCAGTGCTTTAGATTGGGAGACCCAGTACTTC	CSALDWETQYF
TRBV6-2/TRBV6-3	15	TRBJ1-1	many	NA	TGTGCCAGCAGTTACTCGGGTCCGAAGAACACTGAAGCTTTCTTT	CASSYSGPKNTEAFF
TRBV25-1	15	TRBJ1-4	NA	TRBD1	TGTGCCAGCAGTGAGGTTACAGGGGCTAATGAAAAACTGTTTTTT	CASSEVTGANEKLFF
TRBV14	16	TRBJ2-1	NA	NA	TGTGCCAGCAGCCAAGATTCCGACCCGACCTACAATGAGCAGTTCTTC	CASSQDSDPTYNEQFF
TRBV6-2/TRBV6-3	15	TRBJ2-2	many	TRBD1	TGTGCCAGCAGTTCAGGGGGCAGTGGAACCGGGGAGCTGTTTTTT	CASSSGGSGTGELFF
TRBV6-1	14	TRBJ2-1	many	TRBD2	TGTGCCAGCCAACCTAGCGGGGCCTACAATGAGCAGTTCTTC	CASQPSGAYNEQFF
TRBV2	12	TRBJ2-5	NA	NA	TGTGCCAGCCAACCGGGGGTCGAGACCCAGTACTTC	CASQPGVETQYF
TRBV20-1	13	TRBJ2-3	few	NA	TGCAGTGCTAGAGATGGCCTCGGGGATACGCAGTATTTT	CSARDGLGDTQYF
TRBV3-1	12	TRBJ2-7	many	TRBD2	TGTGCCAGCAGCCGACCGGGGGGGGAGCAGTACTTC	CASSRPGGEQYF
TRBV7-2	14	TRBJ2-7	NA	NA	TGTGCCAGCAGCCCGGGACAAATGACCTACGAGCAGTACTTC	CASSPGQMTYEQYF
TRBV6-2/TRBV6-3	16	TRBJ2-1	many	NA	TGTGCCAGCAGTTACTCCGCACAGGACCCCTACAATGAGCAGTTCTTC	CASSYSAQDPYNEQFF
TRBV7-2	15	TRBJ1-5	many	TRBD1	TGTGCCAGCAGCTTCGGCAGGGGGTTGGGTCAGCCCCAGCATTTT	CASSFGRGLGQPQHF
TRBV20-1	15	TRBJ2-4	NA	NA	TGCAGTGCTTTAGGGGTTTCCCTAGCCAAAAACATTCAGTACTTC	CSALGVSLAKNIQYF
TRBV29-1	15	TRBJ1-1	many	NA	TGCAGCGTTGAAGTCAGAGGTTCCGAGGTAACTGAAGCTTTCTTT	CSVEVRGSEVTEAFF
TRBV4-3	15	TRBJ1-2	many	NA	TGCGCCAGCAGCCAAGACAGGGGCTTCCCCTATGGCTACACCTTC	CASSQDRGFPYGYTF
TRBV20-1	14	TRBJ1-2	many	NA	TGCAGTGCTCCCCAGGCTCCCGGGACCTATGGCTACACCTTC	CSAPQAPGTYGYTF
TRBV7-2	16	TRBJ1-2	NA	TRBD1	TGTGCCAGCGGCACCGGGGGGACAGGAGCCAACTATGGCTACACCTTC	CASGTGGTGANYGYTF
TRBV2	14	TRBJ1-4	few	TRBD1	TGTGCCAGCAGGAGACAGGGATCGGGTGAAAAACTGTTTTTT	CASRRQGSGEKLFF
TRBV25-1	15	TRBJ2-7	many	TRBD1	TGTGCCAGCAGTGAATCCGGGACAGGGGAATGGGAGCAGTACTTC	CASSESGTGEWEQYF
TRBV6-6	13	TRBJ1-4	NA	TRBD1	TGTGCCAGCAGTCGCGGGACAGATGAAAAACTGTTTTTT	CASSRGTDEKLFF
TRBV28	13	TRBJ1-4	few	NA	TGTGCCAGCAGAGCCCAGGGCAGTTTCAAACTGTTTTTT	CASRAQGSFKLFF
TRBV6-2/TRBV6-3	15	TRBJ2-2	NA	TRBD1	TGTGCCAGCAGCCAACAGGGGATGAACACCGGGGAGCTGTTTTTT	CASSQQGMNTGELFF
TRBV18	17	TRBJ1-2	many	NA	TGTGCCAGCTCACCCGGGCCACTGCTGGGGGACTACTATGGCTACACCTTC	CASSPGPLLGDYYGYTF
TRBV30	14	TRBJ2-7	NA	NA	TGTGCCTGGGCCGGGGGACTGCTAACCTACGAGCAGTACTTC	CAWAGGLLTYEQYF
TRBV7-2	15	TRBJ1-4	NA	NA	TGTGCCAGCAGCTTAGGTCGACCTTACGACGAAAAACTGTTTTTT	CASSLGRPYDEKLFF
TRBV7-2	15	TRBJ2-3	many	TRBD2	TGTGCCAGCAGCTTAGAGGCGGGGGGGGTAGATACGCAGTATTTT	CASSLEAGGVDTQYF
TRBV27	15	TRBJ2-3	NA	TRBD2	TGTGCCAGCAGTTCCCCTAGCGGTACCACAGATACGCAGTATTTT	CASSSPSGTTDTQYF
TRBV7-2	14	TRBJ2-1	many	NA	TGTGCCAGCAGCTTAGGCCCGTCATCTAATGAGCAGTTCTTC	CASSLGPSSNEQFF
TRBV29-1	12	TRBJ2-7	many	NA	TGCAGCGTTGAAGTTGCAGGGCAAGAGCAGTACTTC	CSVEVAGQEQYF
TRBV20-1	14	TRBJ2-7	many	NA	TGCAGTGCTCAACTAGGGCAGGGGCACTACGAGCAGTACTTC	CSAQLGQGHYEQYF
TRBV12-3/TRBV12-4	19	TRBJ2-3	many	TRBD2	TGTGCCAGCAGTTTAGCCCAAATGAAGTTTCGGGGGGGAACAGATACGCAGTATTTT	CASSLAQMKFRGGTDTQYF
TRBV11-3	15	TRBJ1-1	NA	TRBD1	TGTGCCAGCAGCCCAGGGGGACATATGAACACTGAAGCTTTCTTT	CASSPGGHMNTEAFF
TRBV10-3	16	TRBJ2-1	many	NA	TGTGCCATCAGTGAGGTGGGAGGGGGGCAATACAATGAGCAGTTCTTC	CAISEVGGGQYNEQFF
TRBV15	14	TRBJ1-2	many	TRBD1	TGTGCCACCAGCAGTATAGACAGGGGCTATGGCTACACCTTC	CATSSIDRGYGYTF
TRBV12-5	15	TRBJ2-3	few	TRBD1	TGTGCTAGTGGCCTTGGACAGGGGGCTTCAGATACGCAGTATTTT	CASGLGQGASDTQYF
TRBV4-2	16	TRBJ2-7	few	TRBD2	TGTGCCAGCAGCCAAGATGGGCGGGGGGCCTCCTACGAGCAGTACTTC	CASSQDGRGASYEQYF
TRBV6-2/TRBV6-3	17	TRBJ1-1	few	NA	TGTGCCAGCAGTTACTCAACGGACAGTACCATGAACACTGAAGCTTTCTTT	CASSYSTDSTMNTEAFF
TRBV12-3/TRBV12-4	18	TRBJ2-3	many	TRBD1	TGTGCCAGCAGTCCCAACCGAGGACAGGGCGGAGGCACAGATACGCAGTATTTT	CASSPNRGQGGGTDTQYF
TRBV12-3/TRBV12-4	14	TRBJ1-1	many	NA	TGTGCCAGCAGTTTAGAACAAGTAAACACTGAAGCTTTCTTT	CASSLEQVNTEAFF
TRBV7-2	17	TRBJ1-2	NA	NA	TGTGCCAGCAGCCCGCCCCTCGGGGCCCGGGGGAACTATGGCTACACCTTC	CASSPPLGARGNYGYTF
TRBV7-8	14	TRBJ1-5	many	NA	TGTGCCAGCAGCCCCGGCAGGGGTAATCAGCCCCAGCATTTT	CASSPGRGNQPQHF
TRBV7-2	18	TRBJ2-6	many	NA	TGTGCCAGCAGCTCGCAGGGTGTTACATTCTCTGGGGCCAACGTCCTGACTTTC	CASSSQGVTFSGANVLTF
TRBV11-3	17	TRBJ2-1	many	TRBD2	TGTGCCAGCAGCTTCTGGACTAGCGGGGGTCTCGATCATGAGCAGTTCTTC	CASSFWTSGGLDHEQFF
TRBV6-2/TRBV6-3	15	TRBJ1-6	many	NA	TGTGCCAGCACCGCGAGACGGCCTTTGAGTTCACCCCTCCACTTT	CASTARRPLSSPLHF
TRBV12-3/TRBV12-4	14	TRBJ2-4	many	TRBD1	TGTGCCAGCAGTCCCGGGACAGGGTACAACATTCAGTACTTC	CASSPGTGYNIQYF
TRBV14	16	TRBJ1-6	few	TRBD1	TGTGCCAGCAGCCAAGAGGGACAGACCTATAATTCACCCCTCCACTTT	CASSQEGQTYNSPLHF
TRBV6-4	15	TRBJ2-1	many	TRBD2	TGTGCCAGCAGCCTAGAGAGCGGGGGTTACAATGAGCAGTTCTTC	CASSLESGGYNEQFF
TRBV7-9	15	TRBJ1-2	few	NA	TGTGCCAGCAGCTGGACAGCCTATTCTAACTATGGCTACACCTTC	CASSWTAYSNYGYTF
TRBV7-2	14	TRBJ2-7	many	TRBD1	TGTGCCAGCAGCTTAGGGGGACAGGGAGGCGAGCAGTACTTC	CASSLGGQGGEQYF
TRBV14	16	TRBJ2-5	NA	NA	TGTGCCAGCAGCCCCCAGACAGCCCGGCGGGTAGAGACCCAGTACTTC	CASSPQTARRVETQYF
TRBV6-5	15	TRBJ2-1	many	NA	TGTGCCAGCAGTTACCCTAGGGGTTCCTACAATGAGCAGTTCTTC	CASSYPRGSYNEQFF
TRBV27	16	TRBJ2-1	many	NA	TGTGCCAGCAGTCTAATTAGGCCTCTCTCCTACAATGAGCAGTTCTTC	CASSLIRPLSYNEQFF